The source of this T cell receptor (beta chain) is a study of T-cell reconstitution after alpha-beta-depleted transplantation in children. Unique molecular identifiers were incorporated when the TCRbeta library was constructed. MiXCR, applied by TCRdb to the PCR reads, yields one record per CDR3 protein. Seen here are fewer than 400,000 distinct CDR3 sequences, approximately 23% observed once, and the top ten hold approximately 10%. The sample holds a few counts of this clonotype. The CDR3 length is 13 residues. Trimming pared 4 bases from V and 0 bases from J, leaving 10 bases between. The germline V gene encodes CDR1 SQVTM and CDR2 ANQGSEA.

This specimen consisted of PBMCs, mostly from graft donor cells, obtained 180 days after TCRalphabeta/CD19-depleted stem cell transplant. The sequence was obtained from a male patient younger than 18 who had a stem cell transplant for acute lymphoblastic leukemia, so the T cells may come from the graft donor. The V call is TRBV29-1, the J call TRBJ2-7; D perhaps matches TRBD1 (6 bases). The CDR3 DNA sequence: TGCAGCGTTGGGACAGTTCACTCCTACGAGCAGTACTTC. This sequence encodes CSVGTVHSYEQYF.